This entry lists 22 T cell receptor beta chains sequenced from one sample in a study of cytomegalovirus exposure and HLA in healthy donors. 13 Jbeta primers and 60 Vbeta primers were used for the PCR. Measured with immunoSEQ multiplex PCR; TCRdb has only the in-frame clones, and not every one. The sample gives around 68,000 clones, 65% to 90% of which show up once; roughly 10% is in the top ten. The sample was PBMCs. The receptors stem from a female donor in good health and CMV-seronegative.

The chain joins TRBV5-1 to TRBJ2-5; 11 nucleotides agree with TRBD2. With 3 bases clipped from V and 2 bases from J, the junction kept 9 bases outside the gene matches. The CDR3 extends over 17 amino acids. Germline CDR1 and CDR2: SGHRS and YFSETQ. CDR3 region: CASSWRGASGGQETQYF. In DNA form, the CDR3 reads TGCGCCAGCAGCTGGCGTGGGGCTAGCGGGGGGCAAGAGACCCAGTACTTC.

The rearrangement joins TRBV7-6 to TRBJ2-1; D remains unclear. The V end was cut by 5 bases, the J end by 7 bases, with 6 bases between. Germline lookup yields CDR1 SGHVS and CDR2 FNYEAQ. The length of the CDR3 is 11 residues. CDR3 DNA: TGTGCCAGCAGCCTTTTGAATGAGCAGTTCTTC. Encoded protein: CASSLLNEQFF. The complete variable domain, with remaining parts taken from reference TRBV7-6 and TRBJ2-1, reads GAGVSQSPRYKVTKRGQDVALRCDPISGHVSLYWYRQALGQGPEFLTYFNYEAQQDKSGLPNDRFSAERPEGSISTLTIQRTEQRDSAMYRCASSLLNEQFFGPGTRLTVL.

The chain combines TRBV28 with TRBJ2-5; D perhaps matches TRBD1 (6 bases). V lost 5 bases and J 5 bases, leaving 15 bases between the germline ends. The CDR3 consists of 14 residues. Looked up from germline, CDR1 is MDHEN and CDR2 is SYDVKM. CDR3 nucleotides: TGTGCCAGCAGTCCGGGACACCAAGGGGAGACCCAGTACTTC. This gives the protein CASSPGHQGETQYF. Combining the CDR3 with reference TRBV28 and TRBJ2-5 gives the whole variable domain DVKVTQSSRYLVKRTGEKVFLECVQDMDHENMFWYRQDPGLGLRLIYFSYDVKMKEKGDIPEGYSVSREKKERFSLILESASTNQTSMYLCASSPGHQGETQYFGPGTRLLVL.

The V gene is TRBV29-1, the J gene TRBJ2-7, with D possibly TRBD2 on 6 matching bases. The V gene's germline CDR1 is SQVTM and CDR2 ANQGSEA. The V gene lost 6 bases and the J gene lost 3 bases, with 21 bases spanning the gap. The CDR3 consists of 15 residues. CDR3 DNA: TGCAGCGTCGAACTCAGGGAGGTTGGGGACTACGAGCAGTACTTC. It encodes CSVELREVGDYEQYF.

The V gene is TRBV7-4, the J gene TRBJ2-3; 10 bases are shared with TRBD2. The CDR3 is 17 amino acids. The J segment lost 3 bases and the V segment lost 5 bases, leaving 11 bases of the junction unmatched. Germline V gene sequence: CDR1 SGHVT, CDR2 SQSDAQ. CDR3: CASSPGLADGLTDTQYF. In DNA, the CDR3 is TGTGCCAGCAGCCCAGGACTAGCGGATGGGTTAACAGATACGCAGTATTTT.

This sequence joins TRBV19 and TRBJ1-4, with D perhaps matching TRBD1 (5 bases). There are 16 residues in the CDR3. The V and J ends lost 3 bases and 7 bases respectively, with 18 bases between them. Per the germline V gene, CDR1 is LNHDA and CDR2 is SQIVND (reference sequence). CDR3 DNA: TGTGCCAGTAGTATTGGCCTTGGCAACCAGGGTGAAAAACTGTTTTTT. Its translation: CASSIGLGNQGEKLFF. The complete variable domain, with remaining parts taken from reference TRBV19 and TRBJ1-4, reads DGGITQSPKYLFRKEGQNVTLSCEQNLNHDAMYWYRQDPGQGLRLIYYSQIVNDFQKGDIAEGYSVSREKKESFPLTVTSAQKNPTAFYLCASSIGLGNQGEKLFFGSGTQLSVL.

The V and J genes are TRBV29-1 and TRBJ2-5; possible D gene TRBD2, 6 bases. Trimming pared 1 base from V and 7 bases from J, leaving 16 bases between. Per the germline V gene, CDR1 is SQVTM and CDR2 is ANQGSEA. The CDR3 runs 14 residues. In nucleotides, the CDR3 is TGCAGCGTTGAAGGCGCGGGGTATGGTTTGACCCAGTACTTC. Its translation: CSVEGAGYGLTQYF.

The chain couples TRBV19 to TRBJ1-1; 10 bases map to TRBD1. V trimming: 8 bases; J trimming: 3 bases; junction bases outside the gene matches: 6. Germline V gives CDR1 LNHDA, CDR2 SQIVND (reference sequence). The CDR3 is made up of 14 amino acids. The CDR3 loop is CASHTTGGHTEAFF. The DNA for the CDR3 is TGTGCCAGTCATACGACAGGGGGCCACACTGAAGCTTTCTTT.

The V and J genes are TRBV5-1 and TRBJ2-7, with TRBD1 matching 7 bases. CDR1 and CDR2 from the germline V gene are SGHRS and YFSETQ. The CDR3 has 15 residues. With V trimmed by 5 bases and J by 1 base, 9 bases remained unmatched. Written as DNA, the CDR3 is TGCGCCAGCAGTGGAGACCAGGGGGTTTCCTACGAGCAGTACTTC. Protein product: CASSGDQGVSYEQYF.

V is TRBV6-1 and J is TRBJ1-1; TRBD1 matches 8 bases. The CDR3 is made up of 17 amino acids. The germline CDR1 and CDR2 sequences are MNHNS and SASEGT. The ends lost 2 bases at V and 4 bases at J; junction bases unmatched: 12. CDR3 DNA sequence: TGTGCCAGCAGTGAACTACTGGGGGCCAGGGGGCCCACTGAAGCTTTCTTT. Its translation: CASSELLGARGPTEAFF.

The chain recombines TRBV7-3 with TRBJ2-1; the D gene is possibly TRBD2 (5 bases). This CDR3 spans 15 amino acids. Germline lookup yields CDR1 SGHTA and CDR2 FQGTGA. V shed 0 bases and J shed 6 bases, with 12 bases lying between them. The CDR3 nucleotides read TGTGCCAGCAGCTTAACTGGGGAGTCGCGCAATGAGCAGTTCTTC. It translates to CASSLTGESRNEQFF.

The V and J genes are TRBV7-3 and TRBJ1-1, with D perhaps TRBD1 (5 bases). Deletions cut 5 bases from V and 4 bases from J, with 11 bases between. Germline V lookup: CDR1 SGHTA, CDR2 FQGTGA. CDR3 length equals 13 residues. The CDR3 reads CASSAQGGTEAFF. CDR3 nucleotide sequence: TGTGCCAGCAGCGCGCAGGGTGGCACTGAAGCTTTCTTT.

This chain uses TRBV1 with TRBJ1-5; the DNA was not used to check the table's D call, TRBD1. TRBV1 is termed a pseudogene. The CDR3 is made up of 18 amino acids. CDR3 DNA: TGCACCAGCAGCCAAGATGCGGACAGGAGGGTTTTCAATCAGCCCCAGCATTTT. This sequence encodes CTSSQDADRRVFNQPQHF.

The rearrangement links TRBV27 to TRBJ2-3; 11 bases are a match to TRBD2. Germline V CDR1 and CDR2: MNHEY, SMNVEV (reference sequence). The CDR3 contains 16 residues. J gave up 3 bases and V 6 bases, and 8 bases lay outside the gene matches. This CDR3 is CASREASGRRTDTQYF. CDR3 DNA: TGTGCCAGCAGGGAAGCTAGCGGGAGGCGGACAGATACGCAGTATTTT.

The chain employs TRBV30 and TRBJ2-2, with a tentative D call TRBD1 (6 bases). Trimming stripped 5 bases from V and 8 bases from J, with 12 bases between. CDR1 is GTSNPN, CDR2 SVGIG, per germline (reference sequence). The CDR3 totals 12 residues. The CDR3 is CAWGTGTGELFF. The CDR3 bases are TGTGCCTGGGGTACAGGGACGGGGGAGCTGTTTTTT.

This chain joins TRBV28 and TRBJ2-5; 12 bases map to TRBD2. The J call is uncertain, as TRBJ2-7 better fits the DNA end. This CDR3 region has 18 residues. Germline V CDR1 and CDR2: MDHEN, SYDVKM. The CDR3 coding sequence is TGTGCCAGCAGTACTAACCCCTGGGGGACTAGCGGGCTCTACGAGCAGTACTTC. Translating gives CASSTNPWGTSGLYEQYF.

This clone was observed once. The rearrangement links TRBV7-2 to TRBJ2-5; D possibly corresponds to TRBD2 (6 bases). V lost 2 bases and J lost 0, with 22 bases in between. The CDR3 spans 19 residues. Germline V gene sequence: CDR1 SGHTA, CDR2 FQGNSA. For the CDR3, the DNA is TGTGCCAGCAGCTTATTTGCGGGAATGTCCCGAAGGTACCAAGAGACCCAGTACTTC. This translates into CASSLFAGMSRRYQETQYF.

The chain employs TRBV7-9 and TRBJ2-5; 7 nucleotides line up with TRBD1. The CDR3 has 13 residues. Trimming cost V 1 base and J 4 bases; bases outside gene matches: 0. Germline assignment: CDR1 SEHNR and CDR2 FQNEAQ (reference sequence). This CDR3 is CASSLDRGETQYF. For the CDR3, the DNA is TGTGCCAGCAGCTTAGACAGGGGAGAGACCCAGTACTTC.

This chain connects TRBV7-6 to TRBJ2-2; 11 nucleotides agree with TRBD1. Germline V lookup: CDR1 SGHVS, CDR2 FNYEAQ. The CDR3 runs to 15 residues. Trimming cost V 7 bases and J 5 bases; bases outside gene matches: 6. This chain's CDR3 is CASTLGQGVTGELFF. For the CDR3, the DNA is TGTGCCAGCACCTTGGGACAGGGGGTGACCGGGGAGCTGTTTTTT. The full variable domain, rest sourced from reference TRBV7-6 and TRBJ2-2, is GAGVSQSPRYKVTKRGQDVALRCDPISGHVSLYWYRQALGQGPEFLTYFNYEAQQDKSGLPNDRFSAERPEGSISTLTIQRTEQRDSAMYRCASTLGQGVTGELFFGEGSRLTVL.

The CDR3 bases are TGCGCCAGCAGCTCCGGGGGGGCCATGAACGAGCAGTACTTC. This gives the protein CASSSGGAMNEQYF. The chain uses TRBV5-1 and TRBJ2-7; 8 positions match TRBD2. Germline-derived CDR1 and CDR2 are SGHRS and YFSETQ. The J segment lost 5 bases and the V segment lost 3 bases, leaving 7 bases of the junction unmatched. This CDR3 has 14 amino acids.

The chain carries TRBV4-3 and TRBJ2-1; 13 positions match TRBD2. J gave up 8 bases and V 4 bases, and 5 bases lay outside the gene matches. There are 15 residues in the CDR3. Germline assignment: CDR1 LGHNA and CDR2 YSLEER. The CDR3, as DNA: TGCGCCAGCAGCCCACGACTAGCGGGAGGCGATGAGCAGTTCTTC. It codes for CASSPRLAGGDEQFF.

V is TRBV2 and J is TRBJ2-7; 7 bases line up with TRBD1. The ends lost 8 bases at V and 3 bases at J; junction bases unmatched: 7. Germline CDR1 and CDR2: SNHLY and FYNNEI. This CDR3 has 13 amino acids. The CDR3 region has the DNA TGTGCCAGCGGGAGACAGGGAAGCTACGAGCAGTACTTC. Its protein is CASGRQGSYEQYF.